This is a list of T cell receptor beta chains from one sample in a study of T cells after yellow fever vaccination. A single record per CDR3 protein comes from TCRdb applying MiXCR to the 5' RACE reads. The top ten hold about 20% of the sample, which has 310,000 or so distinct CDR3 sequences, 3% to 4.5% seen once. Sequencing was performed on PBMCs, taken on the day of the yellow fever booster vaccination. These receptors originate from a man aged 18 to 30 who received the YFV17D yellow fever vaccine. CDR3s include the opening cysteine and the closing phenylalanine or tryptophan. D genes are given only for firm matches. Clone size is shown for a subset of rows, as once, few, many or a class of expanded clone.

TRBJ1-2,.,TRBV2,few,14,TGTGCCAGCAGACCCACTGGGGGAGGCTATGGCTACACCTTC,CASRPTGGGYGYTF
TRBJ1-2,TRBD1,TRBV3-1,.,14,TGTGCCAGCAGCCAAAACAGGGGAGGCTATGGCTACACCTTC,CASSQNRGGYGYTF
TRBJ1-5,.,TRBV27,many,13,TGTGCCAGCAGTTTAGATGTGGGTCAGCCCCAGCATTTT,CASSLDVGQPQHF
TRBJ2-2,.,TRBV9,many,16,TGTGCCAGCAGCTTCTCTCCGATTACAGGAACCGGGGAGCTGTTTTTT,CASSFSPITGTGELFF
TRBJ1-1,.,TRBV6-5,few,14,TGTGCCAGCAGGACCCAGGGGAAGAACACTGAAGCTTTCTTT,CASRTQGKNTEAFF
TRBJ1-1,.,TRBV7-2,.,15,TGTGCCAGCAGCTGGACAAGAGACATGAACACTGAAGCTTTCTTT,CASSWTRDMNTEAFF
TRBJ2-1,.,TRBV11-3,many,17,TGTGCCAGCAGCTTAGAGGGGGCAGGGGCCTCCCACAATGAGCAGTTCTTC,CASSLEGAGASHNEQFF
TRBJ2-5,.,TRBV12-3/TRBV12-4,few,13,TGTGCCAGCACGGATTGGGGTCAAGAGACCCAGTACTTC,CASTDWGQETQYF
TRBJ2-1,.,TRBV7-9,many,16,TGTGCCAGCAGCTCCAGCCGACAGCTAGCCTACAATGAGCAGTTCTTC,CASSSSRQLAYNEQFF
TRBJ2-3,.,TRBV6-6,many,16,TGTGCCAGCAGTTACGGGGAGGATCCCCACACAGATACGCAGTATTTT,CASSYGEDPHTDTQYF
TRBJ2-7,.,TRBV7-2,many,14,TGTGCCAGCAGCCCGCAGACTAGTATACACGAGCAGTACTTC,CASSPQTSIHEQYF
TRBJ2-3,TRBD2,TRBV5-1,many,17,TGCGCCAGCAGTAGGATAGGACTAGCGGGGACTACAGATACGCAGTATTTT,CASSRIGLAGTTDTQYF
TRBJ1-2,.,TRBV5-1,many,15,TGCGCCAGCAGCTCGGTTGGCGGGGAAAGTCGAGGCTACACCTTC,CASSSVGGESRGYTF
TRBJ2-2,.,TRBV4-3,many,16,TGCGCCAGCAGCCAAGTATCCGGTCCGAACACCGGGGAGCTGTTTTTT,CASSQVSGPNTGELFF
TRBJ2-4,.,TRBV10-3,many,15,TGTGCCATCAGTGAGTCAGGGGTTGGCTACAACATTCAGTACTTC,CAISESGVGYNIQYF
TRBJ2-5,TRBD2,TRBV4-1,many,16,TGCGCCAGCAGCCTGAGGACTAGCGGGGGTCAAGAGACCCAGTACTTC,CASSLRTSGGQETQYF
TRBJ1-1,.,TRBV29-1,many,13,TGCAGCGTTGTTAGGGTTGATCACACTGAAGCTTTCTTT,CSVVRVDHTEAFF
TRBJ2-7,.,TRBV20-1,many,14,TGCAGTGCTAGTATTCTCAGGGATGCCTACGAGCAGTACTTC,CSASILRDAYEQYF
TRBJ2-3,TRBD2,TRBV5-1,few,15,TGCGCCAGCAGTCCGCCGGGACTACCCACAGATACGCAGTATTTT,CASSPPGLPTDTQYF
TRBJ1-5,.,TRBV12-3/TRBV12-4,few,14,TGTGCCAGCAGCTCTCGGACAGAGAATCAGCCCCAGCATTTT,CASSSRTENQPQHF
TRBJ1-6,TRBD1,TRBV20-1,many,15,TGCAGTGCTCCGCGGACAGGGGAGCCCTATTCACCCCTCCACTTT,CSAPRTGEPYSPLHF
TRBJ1-4,.,TRBV20-1,many,13,TGCAGTGCTAGAGATGCCCGGGAGGAAAAACTGTTTTTT,CSARDAREEKLFF
TRBJ2-3,TRBD2,TRBV3-1,many,16,TGTGCCAGCAGCCAAGAAGGCGGGGGGGTAACAGATACGCAGTATTTT,CASSQEGGGVTDTQYF
TRBJ2-5,.,TRBV30,many,11,TGTGCCTGGAGTGCCCAAGAGACCCAGTACTTC,CAWSAQETQYF
TRBJ1-3,TRBD1,TRBV4-2,many,18,TGTGCCAGCAGCCGAGACGCGAGGACAGGCTTATCTGGAAACACCATATATTTT,CASSRDARTGLSGNTIYF
TRBJ2-7,.,TRBV20-1,many,14,TGCAGTGCTAGATCCTACATGTCCCCCTACGAGCAGTACTTC,CSARSYMSPYEQYF
TRBJ2-5,.,TRBV20-1,many,16,TGCAGTGCTAGAGATCTGGCGGGGCCGGCGCAAGAGACCCAGTACTTC,CSARDLAGPAQETQYF
TRBJ2-1,TRBD2,TRBV7-3,many,17,TGTGCCAGCAGCACCCCTCGACTAGCGGGGGGGGTGAATGAGCAGTTCTTC,CASSTPRLAGGVNEQFF
TRBJ1-2,.,TRBV4-3,many,12,TGTGCCAGCAGCCAAGATCGAGCTGGCTACACCTTC,CASSQDRAGYTF
TRBJ2-1,.,TRBV5-1,many,16,TGCGCCAGCAGCTTGGCCGAGATAAGCTCCTACAATGAGCAGTTCTTC,CASSLAEISSYNEQFF
TRBJ2-5,TRBD2,TRBV7-9,.,16,TGTGCCAGCAGCTCCTCACTAGCGGAGAACCAAGAGACCCAGTACTTC,CASSSSLAENQETQYF
TRBJ2-3,.,TRBV4-1,many,16,TGCGCCAGCAGCCAAGGGCTACCCCACTACACAGATACGCAGTATTTT,CASSQGLPHYTDTQYF
TRBJ2-1,TRBD2,TRBV7-3,.,16,TGTGCCAGCAGCTTAACGTCTAGCGGGGCCTACAATGAGCAGTTCTTC,CASSLTSSGAYNEQFF
TRBJ2-5,.,TRBV5-4,few,15,TGTGCCAGCAGCCCTCGACAGTCCCTTCAGGAGACCCAGTACTTC,CASSPRQSLQETQYF
TRBJ1-6,.,TRBV7-9,many,15,TGTGCCAGCAGCGCCGTCGGCTCCTATAATTCACCCCTCCACTTT,CASSAVGSYNSPLHF
TRBJ1-6,.,TRBV9,few,14,TGTGCCAGCGGTCCGGCAGCCTTAGATTCACCCCTCCACTTT,CASGPAALDSPLHF
TRBJ2-3,.,TRBV20-1,many,13,TGCAGTGCTAGTGGGACTAGCACAGATACGCAGTATTTT,CSASGTSTDTQYF
TRBJ2-2,.,TRBV5-6,many,15,TGTGCCAGCAGCCGAGTCCCATGGGAACCCGGGGAGCTGTTTTTT,CASSRVPWEPGELFF
TRBJ2-5,.,TRBV18,few,15,TGTGCCAGCTCACCCTTCGACAATCACCAAGAGACCCAGTACTTC,CASSPFDNHQETQYF
TRBJ2-3,TRBD1,TRBV4-1,many,15,TGCGCCAGCAGCCCAGGACAGGGGGCGGGAGATACGCAGTATTTT,CASSPGQGAGDTQYF
TRBJ2-7,.,TRBV4-1,many,12,TGCGCCAGCAGCCAAGAGCGCGGTGAGCAGTACTTC,CASSQERGEQYF
TRBJ1-2,.,TRBV5-4,many,13,TGTGCCAGCAGCTTCCAAGGGGCCGATGGCTACACCTTC,CASSFQGADGYTF
TRBJ2-1,TRBD2,TRBV5-1,many,15,TGCGCCAGCAGGGACGGGACTAGCGGCCTCAATGAGCAGTTCTTC,CASRDGTSGLNEQFF
TRBJ2-3,TRBD2,TRBV19,.,14,TGTGCCAGTAGACTAGCGGGGAAGACAGATACGCAGTATTTT,CASRLAGKTDTQYF